This T cell receptor (beta chain) appears in the sequencing data of a study of blood T cell repertoires in COVID-19. Across the whole study: Italy, Spain and the United States were the sources of the convalescent and acute COVID-19 samples. PBMCs, B-cell-depleted T cells, or T cells provided the cDNA or gDNA that made up the material.

Germline loops: CDR1 SQVTM, CDR2 ANQGSEA. The V gene lost 4 bases and the J gene lost 0 bases, with 10 bases spanning the gap. The length of the CDR3 is 14 residues. Original data processing: Amplified reference gene primers provided the basis for estimating nucleated cell counts. Sequencing used immunoSEQ multiplex PCR; TCRdb keeps in-frame clones, though not all of them. The D gene and trimming were derived from the DNA, and the V and J assignments and clone size from that table. This table holds 85,000 to 100,000 clones, roughly 90% found once. The sequenced sample was peripheral blood. The chain employs TRBV29-1 and TRBJ2-1; D is possibly TRBD2 (6 bases). The TCR sequence derives from a man aged 60 to 75 with acute or convalescent COVID-19. This CDR3 reads CSVVLGSSYNEQFF. The CDR3 region has the DNA TGCAGCGTTGTTCTCGGGAGCTCCTACAATGAGCAGTTCTTC.